The clone carrying this T cell receptor beta chain appeared many times. The data are from a study of CD8 T cells in ankylosing spondylitis. TCRdb reprocessed the 5' RACE reads via MiXCR and lists one record per CDR3 protein. The sample has just over 150,000 distinct CDR3 sequences; roughly 18% are singletons. The sample was blood, either unsorted or a sorted T cell fraction (not recorded which). The clonotype was recovered from a male donor with ankylosing spondylitis or in good health (not recorded which).

The CDR3: CSVEGGTGYTF. The CDR3 DNA follows: TGCAGCGTTGAAGGTGGGACAGGCTACACCTTC. The chain is built from TRBV29-1 and TRBJ1-2, with a tentative D call TRBD1 (6 bases). Trimming took 1 base from V and 8 from J, leaving 8 bases between them. Germline V lookup: CDR1 SQVTM, CDR2 ANQGSEA. The CDR3 totals 11 residues.